This TCR beta chain came from a study of T-cell reconstitution after alpha-beta-depleted transplantation in children. Preparing the TCRbeta library involved the use of unique molecular identifiers. TCRdb ran MiXCR on the PCR reads and lists one entry per CDR3 protein. The sample holds roughly 790,000 distinct CDR3 sequences, roughly 15% seen once. The CDR3 consists of 14 residues. Germline CDR1 and CDR2: LNHNV and YYDKDF (reference sequence). The V gene lost 2 bases and the J gene lost 0 bases, with 8 bases spanning the gap. This sample comprised PBMCs, mostly from graft donor cells, obtained 360 days after TCRalphabeta/CD19-depleted stem cell transplant. The J gene is TRBJ2-7, the V gene TRBV15; no clear D gene. This clonotype was obtained from a male patient younger than 18 who had a stem cell transplant for acute lymphoblastic leukemia, so the T cells may come from the graft donor. In DNA, the CDR3 is TGTGCCACCAGCAGAACCACAAGCTCCTACGAGCAGTACTTC. It codes for CATSRTTSSYEQYF.